The present T cell receptor (beta chain) was sequenced within a study of response to subunit inactivated influenza vaccine. Study-wide results and caveats: The authors offered the suggestion that each seasonal influenza vaccination recruits few new T cells.

With regard to this clonotype: Its target is not known.

TCRdb re-called the RT-PCR reads with MiXCR, one entry per CDR3 protein. The sample lists fewer than 600,000 distinct CDR3 sequences, approximately 6.9% occurring once. V lost 7 bases and J lost 8, with 19 bases in between. Germline V lookup: CDR1 SGHRS, CDR2 YFSETQ. The CDR3 runs 14 residues. The TCR sequence derives from a man aged 45 to 70 who received an inactivated influenza vaccine. Sequencing was performed on PBMCs from blood, taken approximately 25 months after vaccination. The chain joins TRBV5-1 to TRBJ2-1; a weak D match, TRBD1 (5 bases). CDR3 sequence (DNA): TGCGCCAGCCGCCTCCAGATGGGGCGAGATGAGCAGTTCTTC. Translating it yields CASRLQMGRDEQFF. The full variable domain, its missing parts supplied by reference TRBV5-1 and TRBJ2-1, is KAGVTQTPRYLIKTRGQQVTLSCSPISGHRSVSWYQQTPGQGLQFLFEYFSETQRNKGNFPGRFSGRQFSNSRSEMNVSTLELGDSALYLCASRLQMGRDEQFFGPGTRLTVL.